The next 9 T cell receptor beta chains were all read from a single sample in a study of T cells in Graves' hyperthyroidism and ophthalmopathy. From RNA transcripts, TCR beta CDR3 regions were amplified. A first-round RT-PCR of the TCR CDR3 used the HTBI primer set. Via MiXCR, TCRdb re-called the multiplex PCR reads, giving one row per CDR3 protein. The data show approximately 360,000 distinct CDR3 sequences, about 25% seen once. Sequencing input: blood. These receptors all stem from a middle-aged man with Graves' hyperthyroidism.

This clonotype was seen many times. The V and J genes are TRBV7-9 and TRBJ2-7, with 8 nucleotides matching TRBD1. Germline trimming cut 3 bases from V and 0 bases from J; bases unmatched to any gene: 1. Germline lookup yields CDR1 SEHNR and CDR2 FQNEAQ (reference sequence). This CDR3 contains 14 residues. CDR3 in amino acids: CASSFGTGSYEQYF. Written as DNA, the CDR3 is TGTGCCAGCAGCTTCGGGACAGGCTCCTACGAGCAGTACTTC.

The chain couples TRBV7-9 to TRBJ2-2; D possibly uses TRBD1 or TRBD2 (5 bases each). The CDR3 runs to 17 residues. Germline V gene data show CDR1 as SEHNR and CDR2 as FQNEAQ (reference sequence). Trimming took 4 bases from V and 2 from J, leaving 17 bases between them. The CDR3 loop reads CASSSPRTGPNTGELFF. The CDR3 region has the DNA TGTGCCAGCAGCTCCCCTCGTACGGGACCTAACACCGGGGAGCTGTTTTTT. Filled out from reference TRBV7-9 and TRBJ2-2, the complete variable domain reads DTGVSQNPRHKITKRGQNVTFRCDPISEHNRLYWYRQTLGQGPEFLTYFQNEAQLEKSRLLSDRFSAERPKGSFSTLEIQRTEQGDSAMYLCASSSPRTGPNTGELFFGEGSRLTVL.

This clonotype was observed a few times. The CDR3 sequence is CASSIASSGPHSSGNTIYF. CDR3 sequence (DNA): TGTGCCAGTAGTATAGCGTCTTCGGGACCTCACAGCAGTGGAAACACCATATATTTT. The J gene is TRBJ1-3, the V gene TRBV19; perhaps TRBD1 as D (5 bases). V was shortened by 1 base and J by 3 bases, with 22 bases between the two germline ends. This CDR3 has 19 residues. Germline assignment: CDR1 LNHDA and CDR2 SQIVND (reference sequence).

The chain recombines TRBV28 with TRBJ2-3, with TRBD2 matching 13 bases. Germline-derived CDR1 and CDR2 are MDHEN and SYDVKM. The J segment lost 1 base and the V segment lost 5 bases, leaving 9 bases of the junction unmatched. The CDR3 is made up of 18 amino acids. CDR3 coding DNA: TGTGCCAGCAGTACGCCCAACGGACTAGCGGGGGGCACAGATACGCAGTATTTT. It codes for CASSTPNGLAGGTDTQYF.

This clonotype was recorded at least ten times. The chain recombines TRBV7-9 with TRBJ2-5; the D gene could be TRBD1 or TRBD2 (6 bases each). This CDR3 region has 15 residues. The V gene's germline CDR1 is SEHNR and CDR2 FQNEAQ (reference sequence). Trimming removed 4 bases from V and 4 bases from J, with 16 bases in between. This chain's CDR3 is CASSYHGQRVETQYF. The CDR3 DNA reads as TGTGCCAGCAGCTACCATGGACAGCGGGTAGAGACCCAGTACTTC. The full variable domain, its missing parts supplied by reference TRBV7-9 and TRBJ2-5, is DTGVSQNPRHKITKRGQNVTFRCDPISEHNRLYWYRQTLGQGPEFLTYFQNEAQLEKSRLLSDRFSAERPKGSFSTLEIQRTEQGDSAMYLCASSYHGQRVETQYFGPGTRLLVL.

This clonotype has a handful of counts. The V gene is TRBV7-9, the J gene TRBJ2-7, with D possibly matching TRBD1 (6 bases). Trimming shortened V by 1 base and J by 1 base, and 11 bases separated the two germline ends. This CDR3 has 15 residues. Germline CDR1 is SEHNR and CDR2 is FQNEAQ (reference sequence). CDR3 region: CASSLGIGQSYEQYF. The CDR3 DNA follows: TGTGCCAGCAGCTTAGGAATCGGACAGTCCTACGAGCAGTACTTC.

This clonotype was observed a few times. This chain uses TRBV18 with TRBJ1-6; D call uncertain. CDR3 length: 15 residues. With 4 bases removed from V and 7 bases from J, the gap between germline ends came to 14 bases. Per the germline V gene, CDR1 is KGHSH and CDR2 is LQKENI. This chain's CDR3 is CASSRDRAANSPLHF. The CDR3 bases are TGTGCCAGCTCACGCGACCGGGCCGCAAATTCACCCCTCCACTTT.

Concerning this clonotype: The DNA is left out, because the CDR3 cannot be placed on it with certainty; the CDR3 is given as TCRdb lists it. This sequence joins TRBV7-2 and TRBJ1-2; TRBD1, the D gene given by the table, was not confirmed from the DNA. The CDR3 comprises 24 residues, both ends counted. Looked up from germline, CDR1 is SGHTA and CDR2 is FQGNSA. The chain's CDR3 is CASGREGRGNEQFFGPGGADGYTF.

In its sample, this clonotype was seen a few times. The gene calls are TRBV12-3 or TRBV12-4 and TRBJ2-7; 9 nucleotides line up with TRBD1. CDR3 length equals 14 residues. V was pared by 0 bases and J by 6 bases, with 3 bases of the junction left unmatched. The CDR3 sequence: CASSLAGTGREQYF. As DNA, the CDR3 is TGTGCCAGCAGTTTAGCCGGGACAGGGCGCGAGCAGTACTTC.